These 6 T cell receptor beta chains share one sample of origin, sequenced in a study of blood T cell repertoires in COVID-19. Some clones are missing from TCRdb's copy, which holds only in-frame ones; the method was immunoSEQ multiplex PCR. The data hold under 100,000 clones, with 80% to 90% observed a single time. Sequenced sample: peripheral blood. The origin of the receptors is a man aged 50 to 60 with acute or convalescent COVID-19.

The J gene is TRBJ2-1, the V gene TRBV24-1; no clear D. V was trimmed by 5 bases and J by 6 bases, leaving 4 bases between them. Germline CDR1 KGHDR, CDR2 SFDVKD. CDR3 length: 11 residues. CDR3 amino acids: CATSGLNEQFF. The CDR3 DNA sequence: TGTGCCACCAGTGGGCTCAATGAGCAGTTCTTC.

The chain joins TRBV30 to TRBJ2-5; D remains ambiguous. The CDR3 covers 12 residues. Trimming pared 0 bases from V and 2 bases from J, leaving 4 bases between. Germline CDR1 reads GTSNPN; CDR2 reads SVGIG (reference sequence). The CDR3, as DNA: TGTGCCTGGAGTGTACGGCAAGAGACCCAGTACTTC. This translates into CAWSVRQETQYF.

The V gene is TRBV9, the J gene TRBJ2-1, with 10 bases aligning to TRBD2. CDR3 size: 17 residues. Germline CDR1 reads SGDLS; CDR2 reads YYNGEE. V lost 3 bases to trimming and J lost 4 bases; unmatched junction nucleotides: 10. The CDR3 region has the DNA TGTGCCAGCAGCGAGCAAGATAGCGGGGGGAAGTACAATGAGCAGTTCTTC. Protein: CASSEQDSGGKYNEQFF.

The sample holds one count of this clone. The chain combines TRBV28 with TRBJ1-5, with TRBD1 as a possible D gene (6 bases). Germline-derived CDR1 and CDR2 are MDHEN and SYDVKM. Trimming cost V 6 bases and J 0 bases, with 15 bases left between them. There are 16 residues in the CDR3. The CDR3, as DNA: TGTGCCAGCAGGACCTCAGGGGCCCCTAGCAATCAGCCCCAGCATTTT. Its translation: CASRTSGAPSNQPQHF. Drawing the rest from reference TRBV28 and TRBJ1-5, the complete variable domain is DVKVTQSSRYLVKRTGEKVFLECVQDMDHENMFWYRQDPGLGLRLIYFSYDVKMKEKGDIPEGYSVSREKKERFSLILESASTNQTSMYLCASRTSGAPSNQPQHFGDGTRLSIL.

This rearrangement joins TRBV2 to TRBJ1-3, with D possibly TRBD1 on 6 matching bases. Germline assignment: CDR1 SNHLY and CDR2 FYNNEI. The CDR3 runs 16 residues. The ends were cut back, 2 bases at V and 3 bases at J, with 14 bases in the middle. Written as DNA, the CDR3 is TGTGCCAGCAGTGAAAGCAGGGGCGCCCGTGGAAACACCATATATTTT. This translates into CASSESRGARGNTIYF.

In DNA, the CDR3 is TGTGCCAGCAGTTCCCGACAGGGCACCGGGGAGCTGTTTTTT. Its translation: CASSSRQGTGELFF. The J gene is TRBJ2-2, the V gene TRBV27; 7 bases are a match to TRBD1. From germline, CDR1 is MNHEY and CDR2 SMNVEV (reference sequence). V trimming: 4 bases; J trimming: 4 bases; junction bases outside the gene matches: 3. The CDR3 runs to 14 residues.